The 5 T cell receptor beta chains in this list originate from one sample, sequenced in a study of T cell responses to AZD1222 COVID-19 vaccine. This table comes from immunoSEQ multiplex PCR, and its TCRdb copy is limited to in-frame clones, with some not included. The table includes 90,000 to 130,000 clones, approximately 90% detected once. The sample here was peripheral blood, taken 28 days after the second AZD1222 dose. The origin of the receptors is an adult who received the AZD1222 COVID-19 vaccine.

V and J are TRBV6-4 and TRBJ2-2; D remains ambiguous. The V gene lost 3 bases and the J gene lost 0 bases, with 8 bases spanning the gap. CDR3 length: 15 amino acids. Looked up from germline, CDR1 is MRHNA and CDR2 is SNTAGT. Here the CDR3 reads CASSEGYSNTGELFF. The CDR3 DNA reads as TGTGCCAGCAGTGAAGGCTATTCGAACACCGGGGAGCTGTTTTTT.

The V and J genes are TRBV2 and TRBJ1-5; D may be TRBD1 (5 bases). The germline gives CDR1 SNHLY, CDR2 FYNNEI. This CDR3 has 13 amino acids. Trimming shortened V by 4 bases and J by 9 bases, and 13 bases separated the two germline ends. This CDR3 reads CASSGDSRGPQHF. The DNA for the CDR3 is TGTGCCAGCAGTGGAGACAGCCGAGGGCCCCAGCATTTT.

The chain couples TRBV6-5 to TRBJ2-7; 7 bases map to TRBD2. Germline CDR1 reads MNHEY; CDR2 reads SVGAGI. CDR3 length: 14 residues. With V trimmed by 10 bases and J by 3 bases, 12 bases remained unmatched. CDR3 sequence reads: CATAPNGGSYEQYF. DNA for the CDR3: TGTGCCACCGCCCCGAACGGGGGGAGCTACGAGCAGTACTTC.

The V call is TRBV4-1, the J call TRBJ1-2, with D possibly matching TRBD1 (6 bases). This CDR3 comprises 16 residues. Germline V gene sequence: CDR1 MGHRA, CDR2 YSYEKL. V shed 4 bases and J shed 2 bases, with 17 bases lying between them. CDR3 sequence (DNA): TGCGCCAGCAGCCTTGAATTCAGGGGAGGGAACTATGGCTACACCTTC. Translated, it gives CASSLEFRGGNYGYTF.

The chain couples TRBV11-2 to TRBJ1-2, with TRBD1 identical over 7 bases. This CDR3 contains 12 residues. The V segment lost 5 bases and the J segment 7 bases; nucleotides outside the gene matches: 4. Germline V gives CDR1 SGHAT, CDR2 FQNNGV. CDR3 in amino acids: CASSLSGGGYTF. The DNA for the CDR3 is TGTGCCAGCAGCCTGTCAGGGGGTGGCTACACCTTC. The full variable domain, its missing parts supplied by reference TRBV11-2 and TRBJ1-2, is EAGVAQSPRYKIIEKRQSVAFWCNPISGHATLYWYQQILGQGPKLLIQFQNNGVVDDSQLPKDRFSAERLKGVDSTLKIQPAKLEDSAVYLCASSLSGGGYTFGSGTRLTVV.